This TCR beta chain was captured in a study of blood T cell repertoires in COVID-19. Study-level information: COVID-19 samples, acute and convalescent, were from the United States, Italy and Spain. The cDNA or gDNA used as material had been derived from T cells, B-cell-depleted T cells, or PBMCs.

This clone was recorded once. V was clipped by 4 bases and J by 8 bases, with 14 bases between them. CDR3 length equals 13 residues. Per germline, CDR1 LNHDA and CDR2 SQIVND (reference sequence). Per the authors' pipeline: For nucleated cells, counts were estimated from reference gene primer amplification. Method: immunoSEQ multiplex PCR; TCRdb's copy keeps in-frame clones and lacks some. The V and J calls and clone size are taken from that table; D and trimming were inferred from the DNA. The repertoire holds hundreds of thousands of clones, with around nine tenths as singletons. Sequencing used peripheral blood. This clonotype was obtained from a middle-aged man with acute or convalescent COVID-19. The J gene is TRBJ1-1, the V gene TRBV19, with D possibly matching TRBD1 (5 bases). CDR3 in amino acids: CASSTRGESEAFF. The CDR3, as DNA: TGTGCCAGTAGTACTAGGGGCGAATCAGAAGCTTTCTTT.